The 27 T cell receptor beta chains below all came from one sample that was sequenced in a study of OX40 agonist ivuxolimab in advanced cancers. The data were produced by immunoSEQ multiplex PCR, yet TCRdb's version contains in-frame clones alone and is incomplete. This sample has 65,000 or so clones, with more than 80% found just once. Sequencing was performed on CD4+ or CD8+ T cells sorted from blood, taken in a trial of the OX40 agonist ivuxolimab. These receptor sequences come from an adult with an advanced solid tumor such as melanoma, head and neck, liver or kidney cancer.

This clone has a single count. The J gene is TRBJ1-5, the V gene TRBV21-1; TRBD1, the D gene given by the table, was not confirmed from the DNA. TRBV21-1 is given as a pseudogene. The CDR3 sequence is 15 residues long. This CDR3 reads CASRKGQGLNQPQHF. In DNA, the CDR3 is TGTGCCAGCAGGAAGGGACAGGGGCTTAATCAGCCCCAGCATTTT.

The chain is built from TRBV19 and TRBJ1-2; D gene unclear. Germline V gives CDR1 LNHDA, CDR2 SQIVND (reference sequence). Trimming left V 4 bases short and J 0 bases short, with 9 bases between. This CDR3 is built from 14 residues. The CDR3 region has the DNA TGTGCCAGTAGTACCTCCGGGGCTAACTATGGCTACACCTTC. Protein sequence: CASSTSGANYGYTF.

In DNA, the CDR3 is TGTGCCAGCAGCTGGGGGGCCGACAGCACTCGCTATGGCTACACCTTC. Translation: CASSWGADSTRYGYTF. The chain uses TRBV5-5 and TRBJ1-2; weak D call: TRBD1 (6 bases). Trimming stripped 3 bases from V and 4 bases from J, with 19 bases between. The CDR3 runs to 16 residues. Per germline, CDR1 SGHKS and CDR2 YYEKEE (reference sequence).

This clone was seen once. This chain connects TRBV10-3 to TRBJ2-5; weak D call: TRBD2 (6 bases). The V and J ends lost 6 bases and 4 bases respectively, with 15 bases between them. The V gene's germline CDR1 is ENHRY and CDR2 SYGVKD. The CDR3 covers 14 residues. The CDR3 DNA follows: TGTGCCATCAGCGCCCCCCAAGCGGGAGAGACCCAGTACTTC. It specifies CAISAPQAGETQYF.

This clone has a single count. The chain is built from TRBV11-3 and TRBJ2-2; D perhaps matches TRBD1 (5 bases). The CDR3 is made up of 14 amino acids. The germline CDR1 and CDR2 sequences are SGHNT and YENEEA. Trimming took off 5 bases at V and 3 bases at J, with 10 bases between the two ends. In DNA form, the CDR3 reads TGTGCCAGCAGCATGGGGCGCCACACCGGGGAGCTGTTTTTT. Translated, it gives CASSMGRHTGELFF.

The genes are TRBV5-4 and TRBJ1-1; D is perhaps TRBD1 (5 bases). The germline gives CDR1 SGHNT, CDR2 YYREEE (reference sequence). V lost 0 bases to trimming and J lost 8 bases, with 8 bases between them. This CDR3 has 12 residues. CDR3 amino acids: CASSLVGGEAFF. As DNA, the CDR3 is TGTGCCAGCAGCTTGGTCGGGGGAGAAGCTTTCTTT.

This rearrangement joins TRBV18 to TRBJ1-1; TRBD1 might be the D (6 bases). The CDR3 length is 14 residues. The germline CDR1 and CDR2 sequences are KGHSH and LQKENI. V lost 2 bases and J lost 3, with 10 bases in between. The CDR3 DNA is TGTGCCAGCTCACCAAACAGGGTAGACACTGAAGCTTTCTTT. Translating gives CASSPNRVDTEAFF.

This clone was found once. This chain joins TRBV18 and TRBJ2-7, with TRBD1 identical over 9 bases. This CDR3 has 14 amino acids. CDR1 is KGHSH, CDR2 LQKENI, per germline. V gave up 6 bases and J gave up 5 bases; unmatched junction bases: 8. CDR3 amino acids: CASSSGTGINEQYF. CDR3 in DNA: TGTGCCAGCTCTTCCGGGACAGGGATAAACGAGCAGTACTTC.

The V gene is TRBV5-4, the J gene TRBJ2-5; TRBD1 matches 10 bases. CDR1 and CDR2 (germline): SGHNT, YYREEE (reference sequence). V lost 4 bases to trimming and J lost 4 bases; unmatched junction nucleotides: 1. This CDR3 has 13 amino acids. CDR3 amino acids: CASSGDRGETQYF. The CDR3 region has the DNA TGTGCCAGCAGCGGGGACAGGGGAGAGACCCAGTACTTC.

The gene calls are TRBV4-2 and TRBJ2-7, with D perhaps TRBD2 (5 bases). V was trimmed by 5 bases and J by 4 bases, leaving 15 bases between them. The germline gives CDR1 LGHNA, CDR2 YNFKEQ. CDR3 length: 14 residues. CDR3 amino acids: CASSKSGSRYEQYF. The DNA of the CDR3 is TGTGCCAGCAGCAAAAGCGGAAGTAGATACGAGCAGTACTTC.

V usage is TRBV10-3 and J usage is TRBJ1-2, with D possibly TRBD1 on 6 matching bases. The CDR3 has 17 residues. Germline V gene lookup returns CDR1 ENHRY and CDR2 SYGVKD. Trimming took 4 bases from V and 2 from J, leaving 20 bases between them. CDR3 sequence reads: CAISASPVRGGNYGYTF. In nucleotides, the CDR3 is TGTGCCATCAGTGCGTCCCCTGTCAGGGGCGGCAACTATGGCTACACCTTC.

The chain couples TRBV29-1 to TRBJ1-2; D gene uncertain. There are 15 residues in the CDR3. Germline lookup yields CDR1 SQVTM and CDR2 ANQGSEA. With 0 bases removed from V and 4 bases from J, the gap between germline ends came to 15 bases. CDR3 DNA sequence: TGCAGCGTTGAAGATCGGGCAGGCCTTGGCTATGGCTACACCTTC. It specifies CSVEDRAGLGYGYTF.

The V and J genes are TRBV6-5 and TRBJ1-4, with D possibly matching TRBD1 (5 bases). Germline CDR1 MNHEY, CDR2 SVGAGI. The CDR3 loop spans 14 amino acids. V shed 6 bases and J shed 8 bases, with 16 bases lying between them. In DNA form, the CDR3 reads TGTGCCAGCAGGGGGCCGGGAATACACGAAAAACTGTTTTTT. Its translation is CASRGPGIHEKLFF.

The V and J genes are TRBV4-2 and TRBJ1-2, with TRBD1 identical over 9 bases. J gave up 4 bases and V 0 bases, and 3 bases lay outside the gene matches. The germline V gene encodes CDR1 LGHNA and CDR2 YNFKEQ. The CDR3 length is 15 residues. CDR3 sequence (DNA): TGTGCCAGCAGCCAAGAACAGGGGGCCATCTATGGCTACACCTTC. Its protein is CASSQEQGAIYGYTF.

V is TRBV6-5 and J is TRBJ1-2, with 9 bases identical to TRBD1. With V trimmed by 2 bases and J by 6 bases, 4 bases remained unmatched. The CDR3 loop spans 14 amino acids. Germline assignment: CDR1 MNHEY and CDR2 SVGAGI. CDR3 protein: CASSYQTGGDGYTF. The CDR3 DNA reads as TGTGCCAGCAGTTACCAGACAGGGGGTGATGGCTACACCTTC.

This clone has just one count. This rearrangement joins TRBV15 to TRBJ2-5; no clear D gene. Germline-derived CDR1 and CDR2 are LNHNV and YYDKDF (reference sequence). The CDR3 is 13 residues long. V lost 1 base and J 4 bases, leaving 7 bases between the germline ends. The chain's CDR3 is CATSRGRLETQYF. The CDR3 region has the DNA TGTGCCACCAGCAGAGGTCGATTAGAGACCCAGTACTTC.

This chain links TRBV2 with TRBJ2-6; D gene uncertain. The CDR3 is 15 amino acids. In germline, CDR1 is SNHLY, CDR2 FYNNEI. Trimming removed 4 bases at V and 4 bases at J, with 11 bases between. CDR3 loop: CASSGPGPGANVLTF. The DNA for the CDR3 is TGTGCCAGCAGTGGCCCCGGCCCCGGGGCCAACGTCCTGACTTTC.

The chain uses TRBV5-1 and TRBJ1-1; D possibly corresponds to TRBD1 (6 bases). The V end lost 1 base, the J end lost 6 bases, and 16 bases lay between the germline ends. This CDR3 comprises 15 residues. Germline CDR1 SGHRS, CDR2 YFSETQ. In nucleotides, the CDR3 is TGCGCCAGCAGCTTGACCCGGGACAACAACGCTGAAGCTTTCTTT. Translating gives CASSLTRDNNAEAFF.

The chain couples TRBV4-1 to TRBJ1-5; possibly TRBD1 for D (6 bases). The CDR3 is made up of 15 amino acids. V lost 4 bases and J lost 6, with 16 bases in between. Germline values: CDR1 MGHRA, CDR2 YSYEKL. The CDR3 protein is CASSRGTQALQPQHF. The CDR3 DNA reads as TGCGCCAGCAGCCGGGGGACACAAGCCCTTCAGCCCCAGCATTTT.

The rearrangement links TRBV11-1 to TRBJ1-1; D gene ambiguous. The CDR3 has 17 amino acids. Germline values: CDR1 SGHAT, CDR2 FQDESV (reference sequence). The V and J ends lost 1 base and 5 bases respectively, with 20 bases between them. The CDR3 bases are TGTGCCAGCAGCTTAGAAGTTTATGCGGGGATGGGTACTGAAGCTTTCTTT. Translating it yields CASSLEVYAGMGTEAFF.

The V and J genes are TRBV7-2 and TRBJ2-2; TRBD2 agrees at 10 bases. The CDR3 is 17 amino acids. Germline values: CDR1 SGHTA, CDR2 FQGNSA. The V and J ends lost 5 bases and 1 base, in that order; junction bases with no gene match: 7. In DNA form, the CDR3 reads TGTGCCAGCAGCCCGACCCGACTAGCGGGGAACACCGGGGAGCTGTTTTTT. Its protein product is CASSPTRLAGNTGELFF.

This clone was detected only once. The chain recombines TRBV5-1 with TRBJ1-2, with a tentative D call TRBD1 (6 bases). Germline V gene sequence: CDR1 SGHRS, CDR2 YFSETQ. The CDR3 is made up of 15 amino acids. With 3 bases removed from V and 5 bases from J, the gap between germline ends came to 17 bases. CDR3 bases: TGCGCCAGCAGCTCCTCCGTAGGACAGTATTATGGCTACACCTTC. Residues: CASSSSVGQYYGYTF.

This clone was counted a single time. The junction departs from the called germline gene at one end, perhaps through a read error. The chain employs TRBV11-2 and TRBJ2-2, with TRBD2 as a possible D gene (5 bases). The CDR3 sequence is 15 residues long. CDR1 is SGHAT and CDR2 is FQNNGV in the germline V gene. The CDR3 DNA reads as TGTGCCAGCACCTTAAAGAGGGCGAGCACCGGGGAGCTGTTTTTT. Its protein is CASTLKRASTGELFF.

The chain is built from TRBV5-1 and TRBJ1-2; unclear D gene. The ends were cut back, 0 bases at V and 6 bases at J, with 9 bases in the middle. Germline values: CDR1 SGHRS, CDR2 YFSETQ. CDR3 length: 13 residues. CDR3 loop: CASSLEGRDGYTF. CDR3 DNA sequence: TGCGCCAGCAGCTTGGAAGGGCGAGATGGCTACACCTTC.

This clone was seen a few times. The chain has TRBV29-1 and TRBJ1-1; D possibly corresponds to TRBD1 (6 bases). Germline V gene data show CDR1 as SQVTM and CDR2 as ANQGSEA. The CDR3 runs to 15 residues. Trimming stripped 6 bases from V and 3 bases from J, with 20 bases between. The CDR3 is CSVLGRQAGDTEAFF. The DNA for the CDR3 is TGCAGCGTGCTGGGGAGACAGGCGGGGGACACTGAAGCTTTCTTT.

The CDR3 loop is CASSQGRQFF. The CDR3 coding sequence is TGCGCCAGCAGCCAAGGACGTCAGTTCTTC. This chain uses TRBV4-3 with TRBJ2-1; the D is unclear. CDR3 length equals 10 residues. Trimming shortened V by 1 base and J by 13 bases, and 5 bases separated the two germline ends. Germline values: CDR1 LGHNA, CDR2 YSLEER.

The J gene is TRBJ2-1, the V gene TRBV4-2; 7 bases align to TRBD2. V gave up 1 base and J gave up 12 bases; unmatched junction bases: 3. Germline values: CDR1 LGHNA, CDR2 YNFKEQ. The CDR3 consists of 12 residues. CDR3 in DNA: TGTGCCAGCAGCCAAGCGGGGGGTGGGCAGTTCTTC. This sequence encodes CASSQAGGGQFF.